The text below deals with one T cell receptor (beta chain). The data derive from a study of T cell changes during pregnancy in multiple sclerosis. The length of the CDR3 is 12 residues. V was pared by 5 bases and J by 1 base, with 5 bases between. Germline CDR1 reads MNHEY; CDR2 reads SVGAGI. Clones were sequenced by immunoSEQ multiplex PCR, and TCRdb holds only the in-frame ones, with some missing. The repertoire holds 95,000 to 100,000 clones, with about 91% as singletons. V is TRBV6-5 and J is TRBJ1-1; D uncertain. This clonotype was sampled from a female donor in good health, enrolled as a control in a pregnancy study. This specimen was peripheral blood, taken after pregnancy. CDR3 nucleotide sequence: TGTGCCAGCAGTGTACAGAACACTGAAGCTTTCTTT. This sequence encodes CASSVQNTEAFF.